This T cell receptor (beta chain) derives from a study of OX40 agonist ivuxolimab in advanced cancers. The junction had 1 base not matched to a gene; V was cut back by 3 bases and J by 4 bases. Germline CDR1 and CDR2: ENHRY and SYGVKD. This CDR3 region has 15 residues. Data came from immunoSEQ multiplex PCR; TCRdb stores just in-frame clones and leaves some out. Of approximately 70,000 clones listed, roughly 88% were seen once; the top ten hold 6.9%. The TCR comes from an adult with an advanced solid tumor such as melanoma, head and neck, liver or kidney cancer. This specimen was CD4+ or CD8+ T cells sorted from blood, taken in a trial of the OX40 agonist ivuxolimab. The J gene is TRBJ2-1, the V gene TRBV10-3; TRBD2 aligns across 12 bases. DNA of the CDR3: TGTGCCATCAGTGACCTAGCGGGGGGGTACAATGAGCAGTTCTTC. As protein: CAISDLAGGYNEQFF.